The 21 T cell receptor beta chains listed next were all sequenced from one sample in a study of monozygotic twins with inflammatory bowel disease. TCRdb re-called the 5' RACE reads and catalogs CDR3 proteins one per entry, DNA excluded. The table for this sample gives roughly 150,000 distinct CDR3 sequences. The specimen sequenced was blood. These receptors originate from a human donor with ulcerative colitis or Crohn's disease, or a healthy co-twin of an affected twin (not recorded which).

This chain's CDR3 is CSVQRGGYNEQFF. The V call is TRBV20-1, the J call TRBJ2-1; there is no DNA to check the TCRdb D call of TRBD2. In germline, CDR1 is DFQATT, CDR2 SNEGSKA (reference sequence). The CDR3 is 13 residues long.

V is TRBV6-2 or TRBV6-3 and J is TRBJ2-7; TCRdb selects TRBD1, and the lack of DNA leaves this call unchecked. Per germline, CDR1 MNHEY and CDR2 SVGEGT. The CDR3 is 13 amino acids. This chain's CDR3 is CASSYPGDYEQYF.

J is TRBJ2-7 and V is TRBV29-1; no DNA is available, so the TRBD1 call from TCRdb remains unchecked. Germline values: CDR1 SQVTM, CDR2 ANQGSEA. This CDR3 is built from 14 residues. The CDR3 reads CSVRVAAGGAEQYF.

This chain joins TRBV7-2 and TRBJ1-2. CDR1 is SGHTA and CDR2 is FQGNSA in the germline V gene. The CDR3 has 13 residues. The CDR3 region is CASSLDVVDLYTF.

V gene TRBV6-2 or TRBV6-3 combines with J gene TRBJ2-2; TCRdb reports TRBD1, a call that lacks DNA to check it against. Germline V lookup: CDR1 MNHEY, CDR2 SVGEGT. The CDR3 has 14 amino acids. The CDR3 loop reads CASSYGGHTGELFF.

CDR3: CASSRGGAEETQYF. The chain combines TRBV3-1 with TRBJ2-5; TCRdb designates TRBD1, a call that cannot be tested without DNA. Looked up from germline, CDR1 is LGHDT and CDR2 is YNNKEL (reference sequence). This CDR3 contains 14 residues.

V gene TRBV20-1 combines with J gene TRBJ2-1; the TRBD2 assignment by TCRdb is unverifiable without DNA. There are 16 residues in the CDR3. Germline CDR1 is DFQATT and CDR2 is SNEGSKA (reference sequence). The CDR3 is CSATQPQRGNNNEQFF.

The chain employs TRBV3-1 and TRBJ2-3; TCRdb's assignment of TRBD1 cannot be checked, as there is no DNA. The CDR3 sequence is 16 residues long. The germline CDR1 and CDR2 sequences are LGHDT and YNNKEL (reference sequence). CDR3 region: CASSQVVVRGTDTQYF.

The V call is TRBV18, the J call TRBJ2-7. The CDR3 is made up of 12 amino acids. CDR1 is KGHSH, CDR2 LQKENI, per germline. CDR3 in amino acids: CASSPASYEQYF.

The chain links TRBV12-3 or TRBV12-4 to TRBJ2-5. This CDR3 is 12 amino acids long. The CDR3 is CASSLYRETQYF.

The chain links TRBV19 to TRBJ1-5; TCRdb proposes TRBD1, but this gene call is untestable without DNA. CDR3 length: 17 residues. Germline CDR1 LNHDA, CDR2 SQIVND (reference sequence). CDR3 region: CASSTNHQGVRNQPQHF.

The CDR3 sequence: CASSYSTHTEAFF. This sequence joins TRBV6-6 and TRBJ1-1. The CDR3 length is 13 residues. CDR1 and CDR2 (germline): MNHNY, SVGAGI (reference sequence).

This chain uses TRBV19 with TRBJ2-3; TCRdb's D call, TRBD2, is unchecked because there is no DNA. This CDR3 contains 13 residues. The germline V gene encodes CDR1 LNHDA and CDR2 SQIVND (reference sequence). CDR3: CASSMRQADTQYF.

The J gene is TRBJ2-6, the V gene TRBV7-3; the TCRdb D gene call, TRBD2, has no DNA to confirm it. This CDR3 comprises 16 residues. CDR1 is SGHTA and CDR2 is FQGTGA in the germline V gene. This CDR3 is CASSLLGRNGANVLTF.

The V and J genes are TRBV12-3 or TRBV12-4 and TRBJ1-5; TCRdb selects TRBD1, and the lack of DNA leaves this call unchecked. This CDR3 is 13 amino acids long. CDR3: CATKDSWEQPQHF.

The chain links TRBV11-2 to TRBJ1-4; TCRdb proposes TRBD1, but this gene call is untestable without DNA. The CDR3 contains 13 residues. The germline V gene encodes CDR1 SGHAT and CDR2 FQNNGV. The CDR3 reads CASSLTGNEKLFF. The whole variable domain, filled in from reference TRBV11-2 and TRBJ1-4, reads EAGVAQSPRYKIIEKRQSVAFWCNPISGHATLYWYQQILGQGPKLLIQFQNNGVVDDSQLPKDRFSAERLKGVDSTLKIQPAKLEDSAVYLCASSLTGNEKLFFGSGTQLSVL.

V is TRBV6-5 and J is TRBJ2-2. This CDR3 has 12 amino acids. The germline V gene encodes CDR1 MNHEY and CDR2 SVGAGI. CDR3: CASSANTGELFF.

This chain joins TRBV12-3 or TRBV12-4 and TRBJ2-3; the TCRdb call, TRBD2, lacks DNA for checking. The CDR3 extends over 17 amino acids. CDR3 sequence reads: CASSSSGGQAYTDTQYF.

The V and J genes are TRBV7-2 and TRBJ2-7; TCRdb proposes TRBD2, but this gene call is untestable without DNA. The germline gives CDR1 SGHTA, CDR2 FQGNSA. The CDR3 has 14 residues. CDR3 region: CASSPASGGREQYF.

This rearrangement joins TRBV13 to TRBJ2-2. CDR3 length equals 14 residues. The germline gives CDR1 PRHDT, CDR2 FYEKMQ (reference sequence). The CDR3 reads CASTTASNTGELFF.

V usage is TRBV12-3 or TRBV12-4 and J usage is TRBJ2-7; TCRdb calls TRBD1, which cannot be checked without DNA. The CDR3 runs to 13 residues. The CDR3 region is CASSFRGAVEQYF.